These 9 T cell receptor beta chains came from one sample sequenced in a study of response to subunit inactivated influenza vaccine. MiXCR, run by TCRdb on the RT-PCR reads, gives a single entry per CDR3 protein. Among about 650,000 distinct CDR3 sequences listed, 15% to 18% were seen once. Sequencing was performed on PBMCs from blood, taken less than 13 days after vaccination. These receptors all come from a man aged 50 to 60 who received an inactivated influenza vaccine.

The rearrangement links TRBV14 to TRBJ2-3; D is unresolved. This CDR3 comprises 13 residues. The V end was cut by 1 base, the J end by 5 bases, with 7 bases between. Per the germline V gene, CDR1 is SGHDN and CDR2 is FVKESK. The CDR3 DNA sequence: TGTGCCAGCAGCCAAGCACTCATAGATACGCAGTATTTT. Translated, it gives CASSQALIDTQYF.

The V gene is TRBV19, the J gene TRBJ2-3; D might be TRBD1 (6 bases). The V end lost 5 bases, the J end lost 0 bases, and 15 bases lay between the germline ends. Germline CDR1 is LNHDA and CDR2 is SQIVND (reference sequence). CDR3 length: 16 amino acids. The CDR3 loop reads CASSSGQSLSTDTQYF. The CDR3 DNA is TGTGCCAGTAGTTCCGGACAGTCCCTAAGCACAGATACGCAGTATTTT. Full variable domain (missing parts from reference TRBV19 and TRBJ2-3): DGGITQSPKYLFRKEGQNVTLSCEQNLNHDAMYWYRQDPGQGLRLIYYSQIVNDFQKGDIAEGYSVSREKKESFPLTVTSAQKNPTAFYLCASSSGQSLSTDTQYFGPGTRLTVL.

This clonotype occurred a few times. This chain links TRBV5-1 with TRBJ1-4; D is possibly TRBD1 (6 bases). V was shortened by 4 bases and J by 4 bases, with 11 bases between the two germline ends. Per germline, CDR1 SGHRS and CDR2 YFSETQ. This CDR3 has 14 amino acids. CDR3 residues: CASSRDRFNEKLFF. DNA for the CDR3: TGCGCCAGCAGCCGCGACAGGTTTAATGAAAAACTGTTTTTT.

The sample holds a few counts of this clonotype. The rearrangement joins TRBV4-1 to TRBJ1-5; D is unclear. The ends were cut back, 0 bases at V and 5 bases at J, with 5 bases in the middle. Looked up from germline, CDR1 is MGHRA and CDR2 is YSYEKL. The CDR3 has 13 residues. The CDR3 DNA reads TGCGCCAGCAGCCAAGATCTGTATCAGCCCCAGCATTTT. This encodes CASSQDLYQPQHF.

This clonotype was recorded only once. The J gene is TRBJ1-2, the V gene TRBV3-1; 9 bases align to TRBD1. Unmatched junction bases numbered 11, after V lost 1 base and J lost 8 bases. The germline CDR1 and CDR2 sequences are LGHDT and YNNKEL (reference sequence). This CDR3 has 16 residues. The CDR3 nucleotides read TGTGCCAGCAGCCAAGGGGTCGGAGGGACAGGGCGAGGCTACACCTTC. Translating it yields CASSQGVGGTGRGYTF.

This clonotype has a handful of counts. The chain links TRBV3-1 to TRBJ2-3, with D unresolved. The germline CDR1 and CDR2 sequences are LGHDT and YNNKEL (reference sequence). The V and J ends lost 0 bases and 2 bases respectively, with 9 bases between them. This CDR3 has 15 residues. The CDR3 DNA sequence: TGTGCCAGCAGCCAAGATGACTCGTTCACAGATACGCAGTATTTT. It specifies CASSQDDSFTDTQYF.

This clonotype was seen a few times. The chain couples TRBV6-1 to TRBJ2-3; D is perhaps TRBD1 (6 bases). The CDR3 spans 13 residues. Trimming took off 3 bases at V and 4 bases at J, with 8 bases between the two ends. The germline V gene has CDR1 MNHNS and CDR2 SASEGT. CDR3 DNA: TGTGCCAGCAGTGACAGACAGGCAGATACGCAGTATTTT. Its protein product is CASSDRQADTQYF.

The chain has TRBV20-1 and TRBJ2-1; 7 bases map to TRBD2. V lost 6 bases to trimming and J lost 0 bases; unmatched junction nucleotides: 14. CDR3 size: 17 residues. CDR1 DFQATT and CDR2 SNEGSKA come from the germline V gene (reference sequence). This CDR3 is CSAPGQASGASYNEQFF. The CDR3, as DNA: TGCAGTGCGCCCGGGCAAGCTAGCGGAGCCTCCTACAATGAGCAGTTCTTC.

This clonotype was seen ten or more times. The chain links TRBV7-3 to TRBJ2-4; perhaps D is TRBD1 or TRBD2 (5 bases each). With 1 base removed from V and 8 bases from J, the gap between germline ends came to 15 bases. Per germline, CDR1 SGHTA and CDR2 FQGTGA. The CDR3 totals 15 residues. The CDR3 here is CASSLMGTLGDIQYF. The CDR3 region has the DNA TGTGCCAGCAGCTTAATGGGGACCCTGGGAGACATTCAGTACTTC. Full variable domain (outside the CDR3, taken from reference TRBV7-3 and TRBJ2-4): GAGVSQTPSNKVTEKGKYVELRCDPISGHTALYWYRQSLGQGPEFLIYFQGTGAADDSGLPNDRFFAVRPEGSVSTLKIQRTERGDSAVYLCASSLMGTLGDIQYFGAGTRLSVL.